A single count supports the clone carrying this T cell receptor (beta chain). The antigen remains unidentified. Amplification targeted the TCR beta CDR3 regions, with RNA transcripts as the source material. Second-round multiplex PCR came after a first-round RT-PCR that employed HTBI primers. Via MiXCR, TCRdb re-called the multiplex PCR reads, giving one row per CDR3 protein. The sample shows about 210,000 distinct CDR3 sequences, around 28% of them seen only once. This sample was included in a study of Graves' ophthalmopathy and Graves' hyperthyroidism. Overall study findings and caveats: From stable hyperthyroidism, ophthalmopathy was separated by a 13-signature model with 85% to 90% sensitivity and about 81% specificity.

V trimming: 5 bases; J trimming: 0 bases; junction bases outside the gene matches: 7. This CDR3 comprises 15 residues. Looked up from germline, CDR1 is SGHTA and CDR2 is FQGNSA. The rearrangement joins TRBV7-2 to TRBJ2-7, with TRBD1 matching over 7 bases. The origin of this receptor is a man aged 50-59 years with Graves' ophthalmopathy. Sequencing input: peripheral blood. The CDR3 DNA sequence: TGTGCCAGCAGCAACTGGGGGACAGTCTCCTACGAGCAGTACTTC. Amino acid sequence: CASSNWGTVSYEQYF. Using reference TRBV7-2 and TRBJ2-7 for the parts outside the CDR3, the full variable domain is GAGVSQSPSNKVTEKGKDVELRCDPISGHTALYWYRQSLGQGLEFLIYFQGNSAPDKSGLPSDRFSAERTGGSVSTLTIQRTQQEDSAVYLCASSNWGTVSYEQYFGPGTRLTVT.